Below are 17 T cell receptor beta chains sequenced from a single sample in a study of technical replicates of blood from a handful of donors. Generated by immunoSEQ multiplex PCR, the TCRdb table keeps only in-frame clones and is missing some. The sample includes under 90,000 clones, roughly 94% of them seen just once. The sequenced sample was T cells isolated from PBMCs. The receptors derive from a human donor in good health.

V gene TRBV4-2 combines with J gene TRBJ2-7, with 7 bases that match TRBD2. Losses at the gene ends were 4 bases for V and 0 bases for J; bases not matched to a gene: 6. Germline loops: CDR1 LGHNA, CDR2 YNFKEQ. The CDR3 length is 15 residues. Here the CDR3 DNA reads TGTGCCAGCAGCCCCGGTGGGGGGGTCTCCTACGAGCAGTACTTC. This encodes CASSPGGGVSYEQYF.

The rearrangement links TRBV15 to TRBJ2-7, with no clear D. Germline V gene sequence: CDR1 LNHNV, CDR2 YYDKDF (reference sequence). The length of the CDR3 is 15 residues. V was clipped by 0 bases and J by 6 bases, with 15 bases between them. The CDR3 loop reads CATSRDLIRTGEQYF. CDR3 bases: TGTGCCACCAGCAGAGATTTAATTCGAACGGGCGAGCAGTACTTC.

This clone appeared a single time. CDR3 sequence: CASGGGGRSPLHF. In nucleotides, the CDR3 is TGTGCCAGCGGAGGGGGCGGCCGGTCACCCCTCCACTTT. The chain combines TRBV2 with TRBJ1-6, with 7 nucleotides matching TRBD1. Germline-derived CDR1 and CDR2 are SNHLY and FYNNEI. The CDR3 is 13 residues long. The V and J ends lost 8 bases and 10 bases, in that order; junction bases with no gene match: 8.

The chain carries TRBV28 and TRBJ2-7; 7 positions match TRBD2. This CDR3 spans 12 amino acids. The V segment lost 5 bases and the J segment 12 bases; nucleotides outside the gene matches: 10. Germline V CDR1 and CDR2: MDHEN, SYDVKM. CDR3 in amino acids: CASSPRGEGRYF. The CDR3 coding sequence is TGTGCCAGCAGTCCCCGGGGGGAGGGTAGGTACTTC.

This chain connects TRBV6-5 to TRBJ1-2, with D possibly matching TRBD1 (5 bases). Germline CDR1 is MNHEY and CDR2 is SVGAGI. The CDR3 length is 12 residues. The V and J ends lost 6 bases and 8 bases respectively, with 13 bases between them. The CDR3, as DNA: TGTGCCAGCAGCATCGACAGATACGGCTACACCTTC. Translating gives CASSIDRYGYTF.

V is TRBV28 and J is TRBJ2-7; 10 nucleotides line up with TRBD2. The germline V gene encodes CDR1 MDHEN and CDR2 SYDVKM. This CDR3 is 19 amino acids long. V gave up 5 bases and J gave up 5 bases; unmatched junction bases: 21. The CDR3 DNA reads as TGTGCCAGCAGTCAGAGATGTCTAGCGGGAGTAATCTGTGTCGACGAGCAGTACTTC. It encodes CASSQRCLAGVICVDEQYF.

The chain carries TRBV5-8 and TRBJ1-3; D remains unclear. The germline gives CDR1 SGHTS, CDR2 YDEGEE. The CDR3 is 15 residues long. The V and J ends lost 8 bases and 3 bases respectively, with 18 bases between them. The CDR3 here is CASTEATALGNTIYF. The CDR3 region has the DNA TGTGCCAGTACCGAAGCTACAGCTCTTGGAAACACCATATATTTT.

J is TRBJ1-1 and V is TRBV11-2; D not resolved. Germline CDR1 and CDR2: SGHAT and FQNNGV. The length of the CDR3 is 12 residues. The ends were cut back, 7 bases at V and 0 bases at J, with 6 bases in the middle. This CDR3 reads CASTLVNTEAFF. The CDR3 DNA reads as TGTGCCAGCACCCTCGTGAACACTGAAGCTTTCTTT.

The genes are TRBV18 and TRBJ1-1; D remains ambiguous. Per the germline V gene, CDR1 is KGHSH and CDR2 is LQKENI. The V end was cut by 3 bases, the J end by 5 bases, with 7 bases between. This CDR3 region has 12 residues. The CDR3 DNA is TGTGCCAGCTCACCTGGGAGTACTGAAGCTTTCTTT. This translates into CASSPGSTEAFF.

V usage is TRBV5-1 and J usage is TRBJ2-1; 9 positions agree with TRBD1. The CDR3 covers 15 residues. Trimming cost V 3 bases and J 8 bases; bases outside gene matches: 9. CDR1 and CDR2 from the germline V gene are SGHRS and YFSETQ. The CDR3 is CASSSRDRVRDEQFF. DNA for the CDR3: TGCGCCAGCAGCTCCCGGGACAGGGTCAGAGATGAGCAGTTCTTC. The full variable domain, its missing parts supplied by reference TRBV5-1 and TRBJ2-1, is KAGVTQTPRYLIKTRGQQVTLSCSPISGHRSVSWYQQTPGQGLQFLFEYFSETQRNKGNFPGRFSGRQFSNSRSEMNVSTLELGDSALYLCASSSRDRVRDEQFFGPGTRLTVL.

CDR3 sequence reads: CASSTRAREDGYTF. The CDR3 coding sequence is TGTGCCAGCAGCACGAGGGCCCGGGAGGATGGCTACACCTTC. This sequence joins TRBV7-9 and TRBJ1-2; D unresolved. The V and J ends lost 5 bases and 6 bases respectively, with 16 bases between them. Germline values: CDR1 SEHNR, CDR2 FQNEAQ (reference sequence). The CDR3 sequence is 14 residues long.

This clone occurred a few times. CDR3 DNA: TGCAGCGTTGCAGGGCAGCTCAATCAGCCCCAGCATTTT. Its translation is CSVAGQLNQPQHF. The rearrangement uses TRBV29-1 and TRBJ1-5; D may be TRBD1 (5 bases). The germline CDR1 and CDR2 sequences are SQVTM and ANQGSEA. The length of the CDR3 is 13 residues. V was pared by 4 bases and J by 3 bases, with 10 bases between.

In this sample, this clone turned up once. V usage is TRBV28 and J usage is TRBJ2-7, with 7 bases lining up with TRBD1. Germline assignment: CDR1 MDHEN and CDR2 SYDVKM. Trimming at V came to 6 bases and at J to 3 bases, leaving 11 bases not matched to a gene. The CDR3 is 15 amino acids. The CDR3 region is CASREPGQRIYEQYF. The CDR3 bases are TGTGCCAGCAGGGAACCGGGACAGCGAATCTACGAGCAGTACTTC.

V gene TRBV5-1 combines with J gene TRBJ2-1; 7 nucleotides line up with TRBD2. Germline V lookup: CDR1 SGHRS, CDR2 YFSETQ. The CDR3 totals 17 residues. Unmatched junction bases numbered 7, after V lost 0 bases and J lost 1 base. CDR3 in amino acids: CASSLAGSSGSYNEQFF. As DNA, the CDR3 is TGCGCCAGCAGCTTGGCCGGGTCTAGCGGATCCTACAATGAGCAGTTCTTC.

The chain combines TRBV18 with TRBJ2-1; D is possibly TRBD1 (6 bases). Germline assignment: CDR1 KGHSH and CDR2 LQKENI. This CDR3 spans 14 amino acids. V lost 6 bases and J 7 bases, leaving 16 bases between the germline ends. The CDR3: CASSPGVPGNEQFF. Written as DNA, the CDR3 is TGTGCCAGCTCGCCAGGGGTCCCAGGGAATGAGCAGTTCTTC.

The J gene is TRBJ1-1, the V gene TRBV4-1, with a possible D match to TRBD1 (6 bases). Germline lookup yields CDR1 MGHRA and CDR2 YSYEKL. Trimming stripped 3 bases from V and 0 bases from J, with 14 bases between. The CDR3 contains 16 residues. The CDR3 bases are TGCGCCAGCAGCCAGGGACACCTTACCTTGAACACTGAAGCTTTCTTT. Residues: CASSQGHLTLNTEAFF.

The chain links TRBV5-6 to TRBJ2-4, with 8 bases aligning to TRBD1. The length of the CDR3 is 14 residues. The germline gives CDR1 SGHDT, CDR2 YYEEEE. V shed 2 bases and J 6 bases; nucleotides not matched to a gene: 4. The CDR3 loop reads CASSFLDRGNIQYF. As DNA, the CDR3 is TGTGCCAGCAGCTTCCTTGACAGGGGAAACATTCAGTACTTC.